This T cell receptor beta chain was recorded in a study of CD8 T cells in Susac syndrome. CD8+ and CD4+ T cells from blood underwent TCR beta sequencing, which was carried out in a high-throughput format. This CDR3 is built from 14 residues. Trimming took off 5 bases at V and 6 bases at J, with 13 bases between the two ends. CDR1 and CDR2 (germline): PRHDT, FYEKMQ (reference sequence). Random hexamers were used to reverse transcribe 0.5 to 1 ug of RNA. By means of immunoSEQ multiplex PCR, TCR beta CDR3 spanning 54 Vbeta and 13 Jbeta underwent amplification. TCRdb analysed the immunoSEQ multiplex PCR reads with MiXCR anew, one entry per CDR3 protein. The table records roughly 200,000 distinct CDR3 sequences, 90% to 95% of them present only once.

This chain joins TRBV13 and TRBJ1-4, with D unresolved. The receptor comes from a human donor with Susac syndrome. Sequenced sample: CD4+ T cells from PBMCs. In nucleotides, the CDR3 is TGTGCCAGCAGCCAGCGAGTGGCGGATGAAAAACTGTTTTTT. Protein sequence: CASSQRVADEKLFF.